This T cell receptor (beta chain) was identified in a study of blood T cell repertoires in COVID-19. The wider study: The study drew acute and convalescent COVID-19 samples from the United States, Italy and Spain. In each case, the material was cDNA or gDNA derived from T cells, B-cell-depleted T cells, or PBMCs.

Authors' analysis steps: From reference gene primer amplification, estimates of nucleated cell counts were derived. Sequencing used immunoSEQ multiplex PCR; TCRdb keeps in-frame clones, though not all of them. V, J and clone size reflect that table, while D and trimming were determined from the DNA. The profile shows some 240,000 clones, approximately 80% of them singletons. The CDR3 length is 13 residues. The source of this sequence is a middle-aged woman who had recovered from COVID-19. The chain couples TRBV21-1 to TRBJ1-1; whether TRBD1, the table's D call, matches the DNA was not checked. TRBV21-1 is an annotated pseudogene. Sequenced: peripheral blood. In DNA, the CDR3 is TGTGCCATCCACAGGGGTCCCAACACTGAAGCTTTCTTT. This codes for CAIHRGPNTEAFF.